This is a list of T cell receptor beta chains from one sample in a study of shared clonotypes between healthy human individuals. Assay: immunoSEQ multiplex PCR; the TCRdb copy retains only in-frame clones and omits some. This sample carries roughly 1.5 million clones, about 98% of them seen once, and the ten largest clones take less than 0.55%. Source material: naive CD4+ T cells sorted from blood. These receptors were collected from a man aged 25-45 years in good health. CDR3s leave out the opening cysteine and the closing phenylalanine or tryptophan.

V | CDR3
TRBV6-5 | ASSTGFDQPQH
TRBV6-1 | ASSELGTQY
TRBV4-3 | ASSQGLANEQF
TRBV10-3 | AISLWGETDTQY
TRBV25-1 | ASSEAGSYEQY
TRBV28 | ASSPILAGNTDTQY
TRBV5-6 | ASSLDKGNQETQY
TRBV30 | AWSDRGGNTIY
TRBV25-1 | ASSPNGQHGYT
TRBV5-1 | ASSLLGGNEQF
TRBV7-3 | ASSLNPSFNTDTQY
TRBV7-6 | ASSLDRRAGPSYEQY
TRBV5-1 | ASSLDRVWTGELF
TRBV30 | AWRGNPPSYEQY
TRBV7-8 | ASSSTATGELF
TRBV2 | ASSQGGRQDTQY
TRBV2 | ASILGGFSTGELF
TRBV6-5 | ASSREEGARGYT
TRBV29-1 | SVASGRTGEQF
TRBV28 | ASSFPLAGANEQF
TRBV5-6 | ASSLASGGSRETQY
TRBV28 | ASSPPGYPDTQY
TRBV30 | AWSRNRMNTEAF
TRBV7-9 | ASSLERYGYT
TRBV11-1 | ASSIFPGNTGELF
TRBV5-8 | ASSLSLNPIYTQY
TRBV18 | ASSPGTHLMEQF
TRBV23-1 | ASSPSGSLARETQY
TRBV18 | ASSWQGASVYGYT
TRBV7-3 | ASSPTAGANTGELF
TRBV5-1 | ASSLSGERIYEQY
TRBV10-3 | AISEGQGESNQPQH
TRBV29-1 | SVRTGVSSEQY
TRBV5-6 | ASGVWRYEQY
TRBV27 | ASSPLWGGQGNQPQH
TRBV18 | ASSPLVRGVSSYNEQF
TRBV2 | ASNFDRGTKETQY
TRBV2 | ASSEAPRQGSLA
TRBV11-2 | ASSSRQGLYEQY
TRBV2 | ASSGQSSTYEQY
TRBV27 | ASSLVSSYEQY
TRBV5-6 | ASSYRGDRYYEQY
TRBV4-1 | ASSQDPNREGNEQF
TRBV11-2 | ASSLESAIQY
TRBV10-1 | ASSDLSGGPNTEAF
TRBV5-1 | ASSLTSGSSPGTGANVLT
TRBV28 | ASSLTKGGGGELF
TRBV5-1 | ASSFDLRHSYNEQF
TRBV5-5 | ASSLVEEQF
TRBV9 | ASSVGLAGTGETQY
TRBV6-1 | ASSVQVATRGTEAF
TRBV12-5 | ASGRDTYYGYT
TRBV27 | ASSFTGIPYEQY
TRBV30 | AWSPVSRQPQH
TRBV14 | ASSGNSGNTIY
TRBV6-5 | ASRAFGGEKLF
TRBV6-6 | ASSYPSTGGSGYT